The present TCR beta chain was sequenced within a study of beta chain features in type 1 diabetes. Overall study results and limits: In the patient group, naive, central memory and Treg TCRB repertoires seemed more alike than in the healthy donor group. Across all four CD4+ subsets, people with type 1 diabetes showed modestly shorter TCRB CDR3s. Sequencing the cDNA could make cells with high TCR expression show up more than they should. VDJ junctions from patients with type 1 diabetes contained fewer insertions and more deletions.

All of the isolated RNA was reverse transcribed, so expressed TCRB transcripts were sequenced. The method was immunoSEQ multiplex PCR; TCRdb's version includes in-frame clones alone and lacks a portion of them. The sample includes 130,000 or so clones, roughly a sixth of them seen just once. J gave up 6 bases and V 6 bases, and 9 bases lay outside the gene matches. This CDR3 is 15 amino acids long. Germline CDR1 SQVTM, CDR2 ANQGSEA. Markers CD45RO/CCR7/CD25/CD127/CD95/CD27 served to sort CD4+ naive, central memory, regulatory and stem cell-like memory cells. As for this clone: Its antigen remains unknown.

The V gene is TRBV29-1, the J gene TRBJ2-1; 12 bases are a match to TRBD2. This sequence was found in a man between 18 and 29 years old with type 1 diabetes. Source material: central memory CD4+ T cells from blood. Here the CDR3 reads CSVGPWTSGVNEQFF. The CDR3 DNA sequence: TGCAGCGTCGGCCCCTGGACTAGCGGGGTCAATGAGCAGTTCTTC.